This entry lists 26 T cell receptor beta chains sequenced from one sample in a study of T cell responses to AZD1222 COVID-19 vaccine. Repertoires were generated with immunoSEQ multiplex PCR, while TCRdb's copy carries only in-frame clones and drops some. The sample contains more than 150,000 clones, about nine tenths of which appear only once. The input for sequencing was peripheral blood, taken on day 0 of AZD1222 vaccination. These receptors all come from an adult in good health.

The J gene is TRBJ2-7, the V gene TRBV7-2; 7 positions match TRBD1. Germline lookup yields CDR1 SGHTA and CDR2 FQGNSA. This CDR3 contains 13 residues. With V trimmed by 7 bases and J by 1 base, 4 bases remained unmatched. The chain's CDR3 is CASKDRNSYEQYF. The CDR3, as DNA: TGTGCCAGCAAGGACAGGAATTCCTACGAGCAGTACTTC.

For this clone: An end of the junction does not agree with germline; a read error may underlie this. The rearrangement uses TRBV5-6 and TRBJ1-3, with D possibly being TRBD1 (5 bases). CDR1 and CDR2 from the germline V gene are SGHDT and YYEEEE. CDR3 length: 12 amino acids. The CDR3 here is CASSLEGAIRTF. The CDR3 region has the DNA TGTGCCAGCAGCTTGGAAGGGGCTATCCGTACCTTT. The full variable domain, with the rest looked up from reference TRBV5-6 and TRBJ1-3, is DAGVTQSPTHLIKTRGQQVTLRCSPKSGHDTVSWYQQALGQGPQFIFQYYEEEERQRGNFPDRFSGHQFPNYSSELNVNALLLGDSALYLCASSLEGAIRTFGEGSWLTVV.

This chain uses TRBV7-9 with TRBJ1-3, with TRBD1 as a possible D gene (6 bases). CDR1 is SEHNR, CDR2 FQNEAQ, per germline (reference sequence). The V and J ends lost 2 bases and 4 bases respectively, with 12 bases between them. The CDR3 runs to 15 residues. The CDR3 loop reads CASSLFGQGGNTIYF. The CDR3 DNA reads TGTGCCAGCAGCTTATTCGGCCAGGGGGGAAACACCATATATTTT.

V usage is TRBV27 and J usage is TRBJ1-1, with 7 bases aligning to TRBD1. CDR3 length equals 14 residues. With 1 base clipped from V and 11 bases from J, the junction kept 10 bases outside the gene matches. The germline V gene has CDR1 MNHEY and CDR2 SMNVEV (reference sequence). The CDR3 region is CASSLWPRDREAFF. CDR3 coding DNA: TGTGCCAGCAGTTTATGGCCCCGAGACAGGGAGGCTTTCTTT.

CDR3 bases: TGTGCCAGCAGCCCCCGTAGCGGGGTTAGCACAGATACGCAGTATTTT. Its translation: CASSPRSGVSTDTQYF. The rearrangement joins TRBV7-6 to TRBJ2-3; TRBD2 matches at 8 bases. After removal of 5 bases from V and 0 bases from J, the junction contained 7 bases not matched to a gene. In germline, CDR1 is SGHVS, CDR2 FNYEAQ. The CDR3 is made up of 16 amino acids.

The chain combines TRBV29-1 with TRBJ1-2, with D perhaps TRBD1 (5 bases). Trimming took off 7 bases at V and 5 bases at J, with 20 bases between the two ends. The CDR3 is 14 residues long. The germline V gene has CDR1 SQVTM and CDR2 ANQGSEA. The CDR3 DNA follows: TGCAGCGCCCGCCCGGGACTGCACTCATATGGCTACACCTTC. This encodes CSARPGLHSYGYTF.

This clone appeared once. This rearrangement joins TRBV4-1 to TRBJ2-7; 9 bases agree with TRBD2. Losses at the gene ends were 1 base for V and 0 bases for J; bases not matched to a gene: 4. The CDR3 is 16 amino acids. In germline, CDR1 is MGHRA, CDR2 YSYEKL. DNA of the CDR3: TGCGCCAGCAGCCAAGGGCGGGGGGGCCCCTCCTACGAGCAGTACTTC. As protein: CASSQGRGGPSYEQYF.

The CDR3 here is CASSDPGTGSSGNTIYF. The CDR3 region has the DNA TGTGCCAGCAGTGACCCCGGGACAGGGTCCTCTGGAAACACCATATATTTT. This chain uses TRBV6-1 with TRBJ1-3; TRBD1 aligns across 9 bases. V gave up 3 bases and J gave up 0 bases; unmatched junction bases: 6. Germline CDR1 is MNHNS and CDR2 is SASEGT. This CDR3 has 17 residues.

CDR3 nucleotide sequence: TGTGCCAGCAGCCTTGAGAACACTGAAGCTTTCTTT. This gives the protein CASSLENTEAFF. V usage is TRBV7-2 and J usage is TRBJ1-1; D not certain. CDR1 and CDR2 (germline): SGHTA, FQGNSA. V was shortened by 5 bases and J by 1 base, with 5 bases between the two germline ends. The length of the CDR3 is 12 residues.

The chain carries TRBV2 and TRBJ2-1; TRBD2 agrees at 8 bases. CDR3 length: 17 residues. From germline, CDR1 is SNHLY and CDR2 FYNNEI. Trimming took 6 bases from V and 6 from J; bases not matched to a gene: 16. The CDR3 spells CASSNRVGGLGVNEQFF. CDR3 DNA: TGTGCCAGCAGCAACCGAGTAGGGGGACTAGGGGTCAATGAGCAGTTCTTC. The full variable domain, with the rest looked up from reference TRBV2 and TRBJ2-1, is EPEVTQTPSHQVTQMGQEVILRCVPISNHLYFYWYRQILGQKVEFLVSFYNNEISEKSEIFDDQFSVERPDGSNFTLKIRSTKLEDSAMYFCASSNRVGGLGVNEQFFGPGTRLTVL.

The CDR3 bases are TGTGCCAGCAGCTTTTTCCAAGGAGATGGCTACACCTTC. Its translation: CASSFFQGDGYTF. V gene TRBV7-3 combines with J gene TRBJ1-2; D unresolved. This CDR3 contains 13 residues. CDR1 and CDR2 from the germline V gene are SGHTA and FQGTGA. V dropped 3 bases and J dropped 6 bases, with 11 bases sitting between them.

Only one count was recorded for this clone. The chain carries TRBV7-2 and TRBJ1-6; 7 bases are shared with TRBD1. Trimming cost V 6 bases and J 10 bases; bases outside gene matches: 15. Per germline, CDR1 SGHTA and CDR2 FQGNSA. The CDR3 contains 16 residues. DNA of the CDR3: TGTGCCAGCAGTATAGGGGGCGGACAGGCGAGCTCACCCCTCCACTTT. Amino acids: CASSIGGGQASSPLHF. The full variable domain, with the rest looked up from reference TRBV7-2 and TRBJ1-6, is GAGVSQSPSNKVTEKGKDVELRCDPISGHTALYWYRQSLGQGLEFLIYFQGNSAPDKSGLPSDRFSAERTGGSVSTLTIQRTQQEDSAVYLCASSIGGGQASSPLHFGNGTRLTVT.

This chain uses TRBV30 with TRBJ1-2; 8 positions match TRBD1. Germline-derived CDR1 and CDR2 are GTSNPN and SVGIG (reference sequence). V trimming: 4 bases; J trimming: 8 bases; junction bases outside the gene matches: 6. This CDR3 comprises 12 residues. The DNA for the CDR3 is TGTGCCTGGAAGACAGGGGCGGGCGGCTACACCTTC. Its translation: CAWKTGAGGYTF.

The chain has TRBV28 and TRBJ2-1; D may be TRBD2 (6 bases). The germline V and J ends were trimmed by 3 bases and 6 bases, with 12 bases remaining between them. Per germline, CDR1 MDHEN and CDR2 SYDVKM. CDR3 size: 14 residues. CDR3 coding DNA: TGTGCCAGCAGTTTGGCGACTAGTCTCAATGAGCAGTTCTTC. Residues: CASSLATSLNEQFF. Using reference TRBV28 and TRBJ2-1 for the parts outside the CDR3, the full variable domain is DVKVTQSSRYLVKRTGEKVFLECVQDMDHENMFWYRQDPGLGLRLIYFSYDVKMKEKGDIPEGYSVSREKKERFSLILESASTNQTSMYLCASSLATSLNEQFFGPGTRLTVL.

J is TRBJ2-7 and V is TRBV11-2; D is unclear. Germline CDR1 and CDR2: SGHAT and FQNNGV. The CDR3 consists of 11 residues. Trimming shortened V by 7 bases and J by 3 bases, and 7 bases separated the two germline ends. CDR3 sequence (DNA): TGTGCCAGCACTTTGGGCTACGAGCAGTACTTC. Translation gives CASTLGYEQYF.

The chain employs TRBV7-2 and TRBJ1-1; D gene ambiguous. Between the trimmed V and J ends, which lost 1 base and 5 bases, there was a span of 11 bases. Germline V gene sequence: CDR1 SGHTA, CDR2 FQGNSA. The CDR3 consists of 14 residues. CDR3 bases: TGTGCCAGCAGCTTAGTCGGGGTTCGGACTGAAGCTTTCTTT. This translates into CASSLVGVRTEAFF.

The gene calls are TRBV19 and TRBJ2-2; D is undetermined. The CDR3 is made up of 14 amino acids. CDR1 is LNHDA and CDR2 is SQIVND in the germline V gene (reference sequence). V was trimmed by 0 bases and J by 5 bases, leaving 7 bases between them. The CDR3 DNA reads TGTGCCAGTAGTATAGACCGGAGAACCGGGGAGCTGTTTTTT. Residues: CASSIDRRTGELFF.

J is TRBJ1-1 and V is TRBV27; the D is unclear. This CDR3 is built from 15 residues. CDR1 is MNHEY, CDR2 SMNVEV, per germline (reference sequence). V lost 0 bases and J 4 bases, leaving 12 bases between the germline ends. Written as DNA, the CDR3 is TGTGCCAGCAGTTTATCTACACTCACCGGCACTGAAGCTTTCTTT. Its translation: CASSLSTLTGTEAFF.

The rearrangement links TRBV6-5 to TRBJ2-6, with a weak D call TRBD1 (5 bases). CDR1 and CDR2 (germline): MNHEY, SVGAGI. Trimming cost V 7 bases and J 1 base, with 11 bases left between them. The CDR3 loop spans 15 amino acids. The CDR3 sequence is CASKQVKSGANVLTF. The CDR3 coding sequence is TGTGCCAGCAAACAGGTTAAGTCTGGGGCCAACGTCCTGACTTTC.

The chain couples TRBV6-5 to TRBJ1-5; a weak D match, TRBD1 (6 bases). The CDR3 is 15 amino acids. The germline gives CDR1 MNHEY, CDR2 SVGAGI. V shed 8 bases and J shed 4 bases, with 18 bases lying between them. The CDR3 is CASARTGMQNQPQHF. The CDR3 DNA reads TGTGCCAGCGCGAGAACAGGGATGCAAAATCAGCCCCAGCATTTT.

This chain joins TRBV28 and TRBJ2-1; TRBD1 matches at 10 bases. J gave up 4 bases and V 6 bases, and 6 bases lay outside the gene matches. This CDR3 is 15 amino acids long. CDR1 is MDHEN and CDR2 is SYDVKM in the germline V gene. DNA for the CDR3: TGTGCCAGCAGCCCCGGGACAGGGGCTTACAATGAGCAGTTCTTC. It encodes CASSPGTGAYNEQFF.

The J gene is TRBJ1-4, the V gene TRBV7-2, with 7 bases that match TRBD1. CDR3 length: 15 amino acids. The V gene end was trimmed by 1 base and the J gene end by 6 bases; junction bases not matched to a gene: 5. Germline values: CDR1 SGHTA, CDR2 FQGNSA. CDR3 amino acids: CASSLVSGGDEKLFF. The CDR3 DNA sequence: TGTGCCAGCAGCTTAGTTTCAGGGGGGGATGAAAAACTGTTTTTT.

This clone was detected once. The rearrangement joins TRBV21-1 to TRBJ1-1; the D segment call TRBD1 is taken from the table without a DNA check. TRBV21-1 is labeled a pseudogene. The CDR3 consists of 14 residues. The CDR3 is CASSKARQGGEAFF. The CDR3 coding sequence is TGTGCCAGCAGCAAAGCGAGGCAGGGCGGTGAAGCTTTCTTT.

This clone has a handful of counts. This sequence joins TRBV5-1 and TRBJ1-2, with D possibly TRBD1 on 6 matching bases. CDR1 and CDR2 (germline): SGHRS, YFSETQ. The CDR3 contains 14 residues. The V end lost 4 bases, the J end lost 1 base, and 11 bases lay between the germline ends. This chain's CDR3 is CASSTEGGNYGYTF. DNA for the CDR3: TGCGCCAGCAGCACTGAGGGGGGTAACTATGGCTACACCTTC.

V is TRBV5-1 and J is TRBJ2-2, with D perhaps matching TRBD1 (5 bases). Trimming stripped 4 bases from V and 4 bases from J, with 14 bases between. Germline V gene sequence: CDR1 SGHRS, CDR2 YFSETQ. This CDR3 comprises 15 residues. This CDR3 is CASSLIGASTGELFF. In DNA, the CDR3 is TGCGCCAGCAGCCTAATAGGGGCCAGCACCGGGGAGCTGTTTTTT.

This chain joins TRBV6-1 and TRBJ1-6; the match to TRBD1 covers 7 bases. CDR3 length: 17 amino acids. The V gene's germline CDR1 is MNHNS and CDR2 SASEGT. After removal of 4 bases from V and 0 bases from J, the junction contained 6 bases not matched to a gene. The chain's CDR3 is CASSGDSGSSYNSPLHF. In nucleotides, the CDR3 is TGTGCCAGCAGTGGGGACAGTGGGAGCTCCTATAATTCACCCCTCCACTTT.